A selection of T cell receptor beta chains follows, all from one sample in a study of T cell responses to AZD1222 COVID-19 vaccine. Some clones are missing from TCRdb's copy, which holds only in-frame ones; the method was immunoSEQ multiplex PCR. The sample shows roughly 120,000 clones, more than 75% of them seen only once. Sequencing used peripheral blood, obtained 28 days after the second AZD1222 dose. These receptor sequences come from an adult who received the AZD1222 COVID-19 vaccine. Each CDR3 is given with its conserved first and last residue. A D gene is named only where the DNA matches it firmly. The size field is filled for only some rows; it gives once, few, many or a size class.

size	V	D	J	DNA	CDR3
-	TRBV2	-	TRBJ1-4	TGTGCCAGCAGTGACGTATGGACCGAGAATGAAAAACTGTTTTTT	CASSDVWTENEKLFF
-	TRBV29-1	TRBD1	TRBJ1-2	TGCAGCGTAAAGGGGTTCGGGACAGGGGGCGTTGGCTACACCTTC	CSVKGFGTGGVGYTF
once	TRBV5-1	TRBD1	TRBJ1-6	TGCGCCAGCAGCTGGGGGACAGCGGGGTACAATTCACCCCTCCACTTT	CASSWGTAGYNSPLHF
-	TRBV13	TRBD2	TRBJ2-1	TGTGCCAGCAGCTCAACCGGACTAGCGCCCAACAATGAGCAGTTCTTC	CASSSTGLAPNNEQFF
-	TRBV7-3	-	TRBJ2-2	TGTGCCAGCAGCCCGAACCCAGACTACCGACCGACTGGGGAGCTGTTTTTT	CASSPNPDYRPTGELFF
-	TRBV12-3/TRBV12-4	-	TRBJ2-1	TGTGCCAGCAGTACCCGGACCGGAACTTGGTTCTTC	CASSTRTGTWFF
-	TRBV18	TRBD1	TRBJ1-2	TGTGCCAGCTCACCGGCCGGGACAGGCCGAACCACCCACTATGGCTACACCTTC	CASSPAGTGRTTHYGYTF
-	TRBV7-9	-	TRBJ1-2	TGTGCCAGCAGCCCCGTAGCAGGCTATGGCTACACCTTC	CASSPVAGYGYTF
-	TRBV28	-	TRBJ1-2	TGTGCCAGCAGTTTAACATTCTCTGGCTACACCTTC	CASSLTFSGYTF
-	TRBV5-1	-	TRBJ1-1	TGCGCCAGCAGCTTGGCCTCGGGGACCACTGAAGCTTTCTTT	CASSLASGTTEAFF
-	TRBV9	TRBD2	TRBJ2-3	TGTGCCAGCAGCCCCTTTGGCGGGGGGGCCCCAGATACGCAGTATTTT	CASSPFGGGAPDTQYF
-	TRBV6-4	-	TRBJ1-6	TGTGCCAGCAGTGACTACTCCTATAATTCACCCCTCCACTTT	CASSDYSYNSPLHF
-	TRBV7-2	TRBD1	TRBJ1-3	TGTGCCAGCAGCTCGAGACAGGGTGGAAACACCATATATTTT	CASSSRQGGNTIYF
-	TRBV6-5	-	TRBJ1-1	TGTGCCAGCAGTTATGCCAGGGCACCGGTGAACACTGAAGCTTTCTTT	CASSYARAPVNTEAFF
-	TRBV5-4	-	TRBJ1-1	TGTGCCAGCAGCCGTACCCAGGATCTGATGAACACTGAAGCTTTCTTT	CASSRTQDLMNTEAFF
-	TRBV6-2/TRBV6-3	-	TRBJ1-2	TGTGCCAGCAGTTACTGGGACCCACGAATTAACTATGGCTACACCTTC	CASSYWDPRINYGYTF
-	TRBV5-8	-	TRBJ2-7	TGTGCCAGCAAGGGGGGGCCCTCTTACTCCTACGAGCAGTACTTC	CASKGGPSYSYEQYF
-	TRBV27	-	TRBJ1-2	TGTGCCAGCAGTTTAGGTGGGGGTTCCTATGGCTACACCTTC	CASSLGGGSYGYTF
-	TRBV6-5	-	TRBJ2-2	TGTGCCAGCGCCCAGCAGAACACCGGGGAGCTGTTTTTT	CASAQQNTGELFF
once	TRBV6-5	-	TRBJ1-5	TGTGCCAGCAGTTGGAGGGGAGGGGGCAATCAGCCCCAGCATTTT	CASSWRGGGNQPQHF
-	TRBV3-1/TRBV3-2	TRBD1	TRBJ2-5	TGTGCCAGCAGTCGCACCGGGACAGGGGCGCGGGAGACCCAGTACTTC	CASSRTGTGARETQYF